Reported below is one TCR beta chain. What it binds is unknown. Sequence at one end of the junction differs from germline and may be a read error. Libraries were prepared by immunoSEQ multiplex PCR; TCRdb keeps only in-frame clonotypes and omits some of them. The top ten clones hold around 1% of a sample with fewer than 250,000 clones, roughly 91% of them seen once. The data were taken from a study of T cell responses to AZD1222 COVID-19 vaccine. General observations from the study: The reported proportion of spike-specific TCRs targeting unmutated variant regions was nearly half. Receipt of two AZD1222 doses was followed by a rise in Spike-specific TCR breadth and depth. The CD4 TCRs associated with vaccination extended across spike and predominated at 160-218 and 743-854. White British people made up most donors, females outnumbered males, and clonal diversity was possibly underestimated.

The CDR3 extends over 15 amino acids. From germline, CDR1 is SSHAT and CDR2 FNYEAQ (reference sequence). Source: peripheral blood, taken on day 0 of MenACWY control vaccination. The chain employs TRBV7-7 and TRBJ1-1; tentative D call: TRBD1 (6 bases). The receptor's source is an adult in good health. CDR3 DNA: TGTGCTAGCAGGTTACAAGGGGGAATGAACACTGAAGCTTTCTTT. Residues: CASRLQGGMNTEAFF.